These 25 T cell receptor beta chains originate from one sample sequenced in a study of shared clonotypes between healthy human individuals. Profiling relied on immunoSEQ multiplex PCR, and the TCRdb table lists in-frame clones only, not all of them. The profile covers 2.3 million or so clones, with approximately 93% appearing a single time and under 0.45% taken by the ten largest. Sequencing was carried out using naive CD4+ T cells from PBMCs. This sample's subset: CD45RA+ positively selected. The receptors were gathered from a man aged 18-30 years in good health. Some clones in this sample may be carry-over from other donors' samples.

This clone occurred once. This chain connects TRBV20-1 to TRBJ2-1; D uncertain. The germline gives CDR1 DFQATT, CDR2 SNEGSKA (reference sequence). V was shortened by 3 bases and J by 8 bases, with 5 bases between the two germline ends. The CDR3 totals 10 residues. The CDR3 DNA reads TGCAGTGCTAGGCTAGATGAGCAGTTCTTC. This codes for CSARLDEQFF.

The chain combines TRBV6-1 with TRBJ1-2; D gene ambiguous. V lost 7 bases and J lost 6, with 15 bases in between. The CDR3 runs to 13 residues. Germline V gives CDR1 MNHNS, CDR2 SASEGT. The CDR3: CASIFGPGDGYTF. As DNA, the CDR3 is TGTGCCAGCATCTTCGGGCCCGGCGATGGCTACACCTTC.

The rearrangement links TRBV29-1 to TRBJ2-1; the match to TRBD2 covers 9 bases. Per the germline V gene, CDR1 is SQVTM and CDR2 is ANQGSEA. The V and J ends lost 5 bases and 6 bases, in that order; junction bases with no gene match: 8. The CDR3 has 14 amino acids. CDR3 residues: CSVQLSGSVNEQFF. The CDR3 nucleotides read TGCAGCGTTCAACTTAGCGGGAGCGTCAATGAGCAGTTCTTC.

Concerning this clone itself: The sample carries other DNA sequences with the same CDR3. The chain has TRBV5-1 and TRBJ1-5; D may be TRBD1 (5 bases). Germline CDR1 SGHRS, CDR2 YFSETQ. V gave up 4 bases and J gave up 4 bases, with 15 bases separating them. The CDR3 is made up of 15 amino acids. The CDR3 DNA sequence: TGCGCCAGCAGCCCGGGCCGGGGGGGAAATCAGCCCCAGCATTTT. Translating gives CASSPGRGGNQPQHF.

J is TRBJ1-5 and V is TRBV6-1; weak D call: TRBD1 (5 bases). CDR1 and CDR2 (germline): MNHNS, SASEGT. The CDR3 is made up of 15 amino acids. Trimming took off 2 bases at V and 4 bases at J, with 12 bases between the two ends. The CDR3 loop is CASSEMAGSNQPQHF. In DNA form, the CDR3 reads TGTGCCAGCAGTGAAATGGCAGGGAGTAATCAGCCCCAGCATTTT.

The rearrangement links TRBV7-3 to TRBJ2-1; the D gene is possibly TRBD2 (6 bases). Trimming removed 5 bases at V and 7 bases at J, with 18 bases between. The CDR3 covers 15 residues. Germline CDR1 and CDR2: SGHTA and FQGTGA. Written as DNA, the CDR3 is TGTGCCAGCAGCCCCCCCGTGGGAGGCGGTAATGAGCAGTTCTTC. This codes for CASSPPVGGGNEQFF.

The V call is TRBV29-1, the J call TRBJ1-4; the D gene is possibly TRBD1 (5 bases). The ends were cut back, 5 bases at V and 8 bases at J, with 12 bases in the middle. The CDR3 sequence is 12 residues long. The germline V gene has CDR1 SQVTM and CDR2 ANQGSEA. CDR3 region: CSVTQVGEKLFF. In nucleotides, the CDR3 is TGCAGCGTTACACAGGTTGGGGAAAAACTGTTTTTT. The variable domain in full, completed from reference TRBV29-1 and TRBJ1-4, reads SAVISQKPSRDICQRGTSLTIQCQVDSQVTMMFWYRQQPGQSLTLIATANQGSEATYESGFVIDKFPISRPNLTFSTLTVSNMSPEDSSIYLCSVTQVGEKLFFGSGTQLSVL.

This clone was counted a single time. The chain couples TRBV28 to TRBJ2-7; no firm D call. Trimming pared 8 bases from V and 1 base from J, leaving 18 bases between. CDR3 length: 15 amino acids. Germline V gives CDR1 MDHEN, CDR2 SYDVKM. The CDR3 here is CASALILGDSYEQYF. DNA for the CDR3: TGTGCCAGCGCTTTAATCCTAGGCGATTCCTACGAGCAGTACTTC.

V and J are TRBV28 and TRBJ1-2, with D maybe TRBD1 (6 bases). The CDR3 is 14 residues long. Germline CDR1 MDHEN, CDR2 SYDVKM. V lost 7 bases and J lost 7, with 19 bases in between. The CDR3 coding sequence is TGTGCCAGCAATCCCTCCCCGGGGGGCTTTGGCTACACCTTC. Amino acids: CASNPSPGGFGYTF.

The chain joins TRBV6-5 to TRBJ2-5; maybe TRBD1 (7 bases). Trimming shortened V by 5 bases and J by 3 bases, and 13 bases separated the two germline ends. The CDR3 runs 14 residues. The germline gives CDR1 MNHEY, CDR2 SVGAGI. The CDR3 DNA reads TGTGCCAGCAGTAGTGGCAGGGGGGAAGAGACCCAGTACTTC. Encoded protein: CASSSGRGEETQYF.

This chain joins TRBV5-3 and TRBJ1-5; possibly TRBD1 for D (6 bases). TRBV5-3 is marked as an open reading frame, function uncertain. This CDR3 has 15 residues. V lost 4 bases and J 4 bases, leaving 15 bases between the germline ends. CDR3 nucleotides: TGTGCCAGAAGCGTACGATTGGACAGAAATCAGCCCCAGCATTTT. Amino acids: CARSVRLDRNQPQHF.

The genes are TRBV5-1 and TRBJ2-5, with a tentative D call TRBD2 (6 bases). CDR1 is SGHRS and CDR2 is YFSETQ in the germline V gene. Trimming took off 2 bases at V and 3 bases at J, with 11 bases between the two ends. The CDR3 length is 14 residues. CDR3 nucleotide sequence: TGCGCCAGCAGCTTCTACGGGGGTGAAGAGACCCAGTACTTC. The encoded protein is CASSFYGGEETQYF.

V and J are TRBV7-9 and TRBJ2-7, with 7 bases identical to TRBD1. This CDR3 comprises 16 residues. V shed 1 base, J shed 1 base, and the junction held 7 bases outside the gene matches. The germline V gene encodes CDR1 SEHNR and CDR2 FQNEAQ (reference sequence). CDR3 nucleotide sequence: TGTGCCAGCAGCTTAGAAGGGGGCGAAAGATCCTACGAGCAGTACTTC. Translated: CASSLEGGERSYEQYF.

The J gene is TRBJ2-5, the V gene TRBV2; a possible D gene is TRBD1 (6 bases). V was cut by 7 bases and J by 1 base, with 13 bases left in between. The germline gives CDR1 SNHLY, CDR2 FYNNEI. The CDR3 totals 14 residues. Here the CDR3 DNA reads TGTGCCAGCAATGCCCGCAGGGGCCAAGAGACCCAGTACTTC. This gives the protein CASNARRGQETQYF.

This chain links TRBV4-1 with TRBJ1-5; D is undetermined. CDR3 length: 14 residues. The germline V gene encodes CDR1 MGHRA and CDR2 YSYEKL. V was trimmed by 4 bases and J by 2 bases, leaving 9 bases between them. The CDR3 region is CASSPAPGNQPQHF. Written as DNA, the CDR3 is TGCGCCAGCAGCCCAGCCCCGGGCAATCAGCCCCAGCATTTT.

V gene TRBV18 combines with J gene TRBJ2-7; the D is unclear. Trimming stripped 4 bases from V and 2 bases from J, with 18 bases between. Germline V gene lookup returns CDR1 KGHSH and CDR2 LQKENI. The CDR3 totals 16 residues. The CDR3 DNA sequence: TGTGCCAGCTCACAGATTGGACCACCCAACCCCTACGAGCAGTACTTC. Translating gives CASSQIGPPNPYEQYF.

Only one count was recorded for this clone. The chain carries TRBV7-3 and TRBJ2-1; 8 bases line up with TRBD1. The length of the CDR3 is 16 residues. The trim removed 5 bases at V and 2 bases at J, leaving 8 bases unmatched. Germline V gene sequence: CDR1 SGHTA, CDR2 FQGTGA. The CDR3 bases are TGTGCCAGCAGCCCTAGGACAGGGTTAACCTACAATGAGCAGTTCTTC. Its protein is CASSPRTGLTYNEQFF.

The chain joins TRBV5-1 to TRBJ2-1; possible D gene TRBD2, 5 bases. This CDR3 is 14 amino acids long. From germline, CDR1 is SGHRS and CDR2 YFSETQ. Trimming removed 0 bases from V and 8 bases from J, with 12 bases in between. CDR3 loop: CASSLGGEAYEQFF. As DNA, the CDR3 is TGCGCCAGCAGCTTGGGGGGAGAGGCTTATGAGCAGTTCTTC.

J is TRBJ1-1 and V is TRBV5-4; no clear D. The V gene lost 2 bases and the J gene lost 1 base, with 9 bases spanning the gap. Germline CDR1 and CDR2: SGHNT and YYREEE (reference sequence). The CDR3 sequence is 14 residues long. The CDR3 reads CASSFGLSNTEAFF. In DNA form, the CDR3 reads TGTGCCAGCAGCTTTGGTCTCTCGAACACTGAAGCTTTCTTT.

The rearrangement uses TRBV4-1 and TRBJ1-5; D is undetermined. The V and J ends lost 3 bases and 0 bases respectively, with 6 bases between them. The CDR3 contains 14 residues. Germline-derived CDR1 and CDR2 are MGHRA and YSYEKL. CDR3 amino acids: CASSHPSSNQPQHF. CDR3 bases: TGCGCCAGCAGCCACCCCAGTAGCAATCAGCCCCAGCATTTT.

The rearrangement links TRBV28 to TRBJ1-5; D gene uncertain. This CDR3 has 14 residues. Per the germline V gene, CDR1 is MDHEN and CDR2 is SYDVKM. The CDR3 here is CAVARRLGNQPQHF. CDR3 in DNA: TGTGCAGTGGCGAGAAGGTTAGGCAATCAGCCCCAGCATTTT.

The chain links TRBV5-6 to TRBJ2-3; no reliable D call. This CDR3 comprises 14 residues. Germline V lookup: CDR1 SGHDT, CDR2 YYEEEE. With 4 bases removed from V and 4 bases from J, the gap between germline ends came to 13 bases. The chain's CDR3 is CASSGKMGADTQYF. The CDR3 coding sequence is TGTGCCAGCAGCGGCAAAATGGGTGCAGATACGCAGTATTTT.

The genes are TRBV5-6 and TRBJ2-7; 10 nucleotides agree with TRBD1. Germline V gives CDR1 SGHDT, CDR2 YYEEEE. The CDR3 is made up of 14 amino acids. The V and J ends lost 4 bases and 6 bases, in that order; junction bases with no gene match: 7. CDR3 sequence reads: CASSPGTGAGEQYF. The CDR3 DNA follows: TGTGCCAGCAGCCCCGGGACAGGGGCTGGCGAGCAGTACTTC.

About this clone itself: Other DNA sequences within the sample encode an identical CDR3. The V gene is TRBV5-1, the J gene TRBJ2-7; TRBD2 matches 10 bases. The CDR3 totals 15 residues. Germline V lookup: CDR1 SGHRS, CDR2 YFSETQ. V trimming: 0 bases; J trimming: 4 bases; junction bases outside the gene matches: 4. CDR3 protein: CASSLGLAGDYEQYF. The CDR3 nucleotides read TGCGCCAGCAGCTTGGGGCTAGCGGGAGATTACGAGCAGTACTTC.

The chain joins TRBV7-9 to TRBJ2-1; TRBD2 matches at 9 bases. The CDR3 is 16 residues long. The trim removed 5 bases at V and 1 base at J, leaving 6 bases unmatched. Germline V lookup: CDR1 SEHNR, CDR2 FQNEAQ (reference sequence). CDR3 sequence: CASSLRAGGSYNEQFF. For the CDR3, the DNA is TGTGCCAGCAGCCTCCGAGCGGGAGGATCCTACAATGAGCAGTTCTTC. The whole variable domain, remainder taken from reference TRBV7-9 and TRBJ2-1, is DTGVSQNPRHKITKRGQNVTFRCDPISEHNRLYWYRQTLGQGPEFLTYFQNEAQLEKSRLLSDRFSAERPKGSFSTLEIQRTEQGDSAMYLCASSLRAGGSYNEQFFGPGTRLTVL.